The 28 T cell receptor beta chains below come from one sample, sequenced in a study of blood T cells in healthy people across ages. Together with a sample-barcoded 5' primer, a J-beta primer mix was included in a second PCR lasting roughly 6 to 12 cycles. TCRdb itself ran the 5' RACE reads through MiXCR, one entry per CDR3 protein. The sample consists of 800,000 to 900,000 distinct CDR3 sequences, less than 80% of them appearing once. The specimen sequenced was blood. The source is a man aged 25 to 40 in good health.

The table lists this clonotype with a count of one. The chain employs TRBV7-2 and TRBJ2-1; 15 bases map to TRBD2. The J call may not be correct, given that the DNA end is closer to TRBJ2-7. Per the germline V gene, CDR1 is SGHTA and CDR2 is FQGNSA. This CDR3 is built from 16 residues. The CDR3 region has the DNA TGTGCCAGCAGCAGCCGGACTAGCGGGGGGGCGAATGAGCAGTACTTC. Translated, it gives CASSSRTSGGANEQYF.

This rearrangement joins TRBV12-3 or TRBV12-4 to TRBJ1-1; D might be TRBD1 (5 bases). CDR3 length: 14 residues. Between the trimmed V and J ends, which lost 4 bases and 6 bases, there was a span of 15 bases. DNA of the CDR3: TGTGCCAGCAGTTCTTCCAGACAGCCCGCTGAAGCTTTCTTT. This gives the protein CASSSSRQPAEAFF.

A remark on this clonotype: This could be a read error, since a much larger clone is one nucleotide away. This chain connects TRBV20-1 to TRBJ2-6; 8 bases fit TRBD1. The length of the CDR3 is 16 residues. Looked up from germline, CDR1 is DFQATT and CDR2 is SNEGSKA (reference sequence). Trimming cost V 6 bases and J 0 bases; bases outside gene matches: 7. This CDR3 is CSADRGTFSGANVLTF. CDR3 in DNA: TGCAGTGCAGACAGGGGCACCTTCTCTGGGGCCAACGTCCTGACTTTC.

In regard to this clonotype: One end of the junction is discordant with germline, which a read error may explain. J is TRBJ1-6 and V is TRBV6-6; 8 nucleotides agree with TRBD1. The CDR3 has 17 residues. Germline V lookup: CDR1 MNHNY, CDR2 SVGAGI (reference sequence). This CDR3 reads CASSYRTGQFRNSPLHF. CDR3 bases: TGTGCCAGCAGCTACCGGACAGGGCAATTTCGAAATTCGCCCCTCCACTTT.

The chain has TRBV5-1 and TRBJ1-2; tentative D call: TRBD1 (5 bases). Germline V lookup: CDR1 SGHRS, CDR2 YFSETQ. V gave up 4 bases and J gave up 3 bases, with 13 bases separating them. This CDR3 contains 14 residues. The CDR3 protein is CASSPPGVDYGYTF. In DNA, the CDR3 is TGCGCCAGCAGCCCCCCGGGGGTTGACTATGGCTACACCTTC.

The gene calls are TRBV9 and TRBJ2-7; no clear D. There are 14 residues in the CDR3. Germline V CDR1 and CDR2: SGDLS, YYNGEE. The V and J ends lost 0 bases and 0 bases respectively, with 7 bases between them. The CDR3 protein is CASSVAGFSYEQYF. DNA of the CDR3: TGTGCCAGCAGCGTAGCGGGCTTCTCCTACGAGCAGTACTTC.

The chain carries TRBV12-3 or TRBV12-4 and TRBJ1-5; D call uncertain. V lost 5 bases and J 1 base, leaving 9 bases between the germline ends. The CDR3 totals 14 residues. DNA of the CDR3: TGTGCCAGCAGTGTAGGGCGGAGCAATCAGCCCCAGCATTTT. This translates into CASSVGRSNQPQHF.

Only one count was recorded for this clonotype. The rearrangement joins TRBV20-1 to TRBJ2-7; 9 bases align to TRBD1. Germline V gene lookup returns CDR1 DFQATT and CDR2 SNEGSKA (reference sequence). The CDR3 runs to 15 residues. Trimming cost V 0 bases and J 6 bases; bases outside gene matches: 9. The DNA of the CDR3 is TGCAGTGCTAGAGACCAGACAGGGGGGCTTGGCGAGCAGTACTTC. This sequence encodes CSARDQTGGLGEQYF.

V is TRBV9 and J is TRBJ2-3, with 10 bases fitting TRBD2. CDR3 length equals 16 residues. The germline V gene encodes CDR1 SGDLS and CDR2 YYNGEE. The V and J ends lost 4 bases and 1 base, in that order; junction bases with no gene match: 6. CDR3 protein: CASSSSGGARTDTQYF. DNA of the CDR3: TGTGCCAGCAGCTCCAGCGGGGGGGCCCGCACAGATACGCAGTATTTT.

The chain recombines TRBV7-3 with TRBJ2-3; the D gene could be TRBD1 or TRBD2 (5 bases each). Germline V gene data show CDR1 as SGHTA and CDR2 as FQGTGA. CDR3 length: 15 amino acids. Deletions cut 5 bases from V and 4 bases from J, with 16 bases between. The CDR3 DNA reads TGTGCCAGCAGCCGGGACCCCGGCCCGGCAGATACGCAGTATTTT. Encoded protein: CASSRDPGPADTQYF.

This chain links TRBV4-1 with TRBJ1-1, with a tentative D call TRBD1 (5 bases). Per germline, CDR1 MGHRA and CDR2 YSYEKL. The CDR3 runs to 16 residues. Trimming left V 3 bases short and J 6 bases short, with 20 bases between. This CDR3 is CASSQKGPGLLAEAFF. CDR3 DNA: TGCGCCAGCAGCCAGAAGGGACCAGGACTCTTAGCTGAAGCTTTCTTT.

The chain is built from TRBV5-1 and TRBJ2-1; the D call may be TRBD1 or TRBD2 (5 bases each). The J call could be wrong; TRBJ2-7 is a better fit for the DNA end. The length of the CDR3 is 15 residues. Germline values: CDR1 SGHRS, CDR2 YFSETQ. CDR3 in DNA: TGCGCCAGCAGCTTTTGGGGGAGCTCACACAATGAGCAGTACTTC. It translates to CASSFWGSSHNEQYF.

This clonotype was detected only a few times. The rearrangement uses TRBV29-1 and TRBJ1-1; D not certain. Trimming removed 8 bases at V and 1 base at J, with 11 bases between. This CDR3 is 12 amino acids long. Germline values: CDR1 SQVTM, CDR2 ANQGSEA. The CDR3 DNA is TGCAGCACCGGACGGAGGAACACTGAAGCTTTCTTT. Translating gives CSTGRRNTEAFF.

J is TRBJ2-1 and V is TRBV12-3 or TRBV12-4, with 13 nucleotides matching TRBD2. The CDR3 is 16 residues long. J lost 7 bases, V lost 6 bases, and 9 bases had no gene match. Here the CDR3 DNA reads TGTGCCAGCAGAACTAGCGGGGGGGCCTTCTGGAATGAGCAGTTCTTC. Its protein is CASRTSGGAFWNEQFF.

This chain links TRBV2 with TRBJ2-3, with D possibly called TRBD1 or TRBD2 (5 bases each). Germline lookup yields CDR1 SNHLY and CDR2 FYNNEI. The V and J ends lost 7 bases and 3 bases respectively, with 11 bases between them. The CDR3 totals 13 residues. The DNA of the CDR3 is TGTGCCAGCATGGGGGTCGTGACAGATACGCAGTATTTT. Amino acids: CASMGVVTDTQYF.

This chain links TRBV6-1 with TRBJ2-1; TRBD2 is a possible D gene (7 bases). With 8 bases removed from V and 7 bases from J, the gap between germline ends came to 21 bases. This CDR3 spans 15 amino acids. CDR1 is MNHNS and CDR2 is SASEGT in the germline V gene. The CDR3 spells CASEVWGGAGNEQFF. CDR3 coding DNA: TGTGCCAGCGAAGTATGGGGGGGGGCCGGTAATGAGCAGTTCTTC.

The rearrangement links TRBV9 to TRBJ2-2, with 8 bases matching TRBD2. V was clipped by 6 bases and J by 0 bases; unmatched bases: 7. The CDR3 extends over 16 amino acids. Germline V gene sequence: CDR1 SGDLS, CDR2 YYNGEE. The DNA of the CDR3 is TGTGCCAGCAAAGCGGGGGCCTCCGCGAACACCGGGGAGCTGTTTTTT. This translates into CASKAGASANTGELFF.

This chain joins TRBV20-1 and TRBJ2-5, with 9 bases aligning to TRBD1. CDR1 DFQATT and CDR2 SNEGSKA come from the germline V gene (reference sequence). This CDR3 is built from 16 residues. The trim removed 5 bases at V and 11 bases at J, leaving 21 bases unmatched. The CDR3 spells CSASSNRGPSPYKQYF. The CDR3, as DNA: TGCAGTGCTTCATCTAACAGGGGGCCCTCTCCCTACAAGCAGTACTTC.

This chain links TRBV15 with TRBJ2-7; unclear D gene. CDR3 length equals 16 residues. CDR1 LNHNV and CDR2 YYDKDF come from the germline V gene (reference sequence). V dropped 0 bases and J dropped 0 bases, with 12 bases sitting between them. DNA of the CDR3: TGTGCCACCAGCAGAGAGATACTCGTGAGCTCCTACGAGCAGTACTTC. It yields the protein CATSREILVSSYEQYF.

The gene calls are TRBV7-2 and TRBJ2-6, with unresolved D. Trimming cost V 5 bases and J 0 bases, with 20 bases left between them. The CDR3 runs to 19 residues. Germline-derived CDR1 and CDR2 are SGHTA and FQGNSA. The CDR3 DNA follows: TGTGCCAGCAGCCATAAGATGAGACCGACTGTCTCTGGGGCCAACGTCCTGACTTTC. It translates to CASSHKMRPTVSGANVLTF.

The genes are TRBV10-3 and TRBJ1-5, with D possibly being TRBD1 (5 bases). Trimming removed 4 bases from V and 2 bases from J, with 12 bases in between. The CDR3 covers 15 residues. Germline V gene sequence: CDR1 ENHRY, CDR2 SYGVKD. The CDR3 loop is CAISAGLGGNQPQHF. CDR3 nucleotides: TGTGCCATCAGTGCCGGGCTGGGGGGCAATCAGCCCCAGCATTTT.

As for this clonotype: Since a much larger clone is just one base distant, this may be a read error. V usage is TRBV7-9 and J usage is TRBJ2-3; D unclear. CDR1 SEHNR and CDR2 FQNEAQ come from the germline V gene (reference sequence). This CDR3 contains 11 residues. V dropped 3 bases and J dropped 5 bases, with 3 bases sitting between them. This CDR3 is CASSFKDTQYF. In DNA, the CDR3 is TGTGCCAGCAGCTTCAAAGATACGCAGTATTTT.

The genes are TRBV29-1 and TRBJ2-5; 11 positions agree with TRBD2. Germline assignment: CDR1 SQVTM and CDR2 ANQGSEA. J was trimmed by 5 bases and V by 7 bases; bases with no gene match: 6. The CDR3 loop spans 13 amino acids. As DNA, the CDR3 is TGCAGCGGCCGACTAGCGGGGAGCGAGACCCAGTACTTC. The encoded protein is CSGRLAGSETQYF. The entire variable domain, with the rest obtained from reference TRBV29-1 and TRBJ2-5, is as follows: SAVISQKPSRDICQRGTSLTIQCQVDSQVTMMFWYRQQPGQSLTLIATANQGSEATYESGFVIDKFPISRPNLTFSTLTVSNMSPEDSSIYLCSGRLAGSETQYFGPGTRLLVL.

The V gene is TRBV4-2, the J gene TRBJ2-1, with TRBD1 matching over 7 bases. CDR3 length: 15 amino acids. Germline CDR1 LGHNA, CDR2 YNFKEQ. V was clipped by 0 bases and J by 8 bases; unmatched bases: 7. CDR3 sequence (DNA): TGTGCCAGCAGCCAAGAAACAGGGGTTTGGGATGAGCAGTTCTTC. Protein: CASSQETGVWDEQFF.

In its sample, this clonotype was seen a few times. The rearrangement joins TRBV9 to TRBJ2-7, with TRBD1 as a possible D gene (6 bases). This CDR3 region has 17 residues. Germline CDR1 reads SGDLS; CDR2 reads YYNGEE. V shed 1 base and J shed 6 bases, with 23 bases lying between them. In DNA, the CDR3 is TGTGCCAGCAGCGTACAGGGGTCGCGGTGGGAAGAGGGCGAGCAGTACTTC. Amino acid sequence: CASSVQGSRWEEGEQYF.

This clonotype has just a few counts. The chain is built from TRBV6-5 and TRBJ2-4; 11 bases agree with TRBD1. The DNA end favors TRBJ2-7, so the J call may be wrong. This CDR3 comprises 12 residues. Germline V lookup: CDR1 MNHEY, CDR2 SVGAGI. The CDR3 DNA is TGTGCCAGCTGGGACAGGGGGGGCGAGCAGTACTTC. Its translation: CASWDRGGEQYF.

The V call is TRBV7-2, the J call TRBJ2-2; perhaps TRBD1 as D (6 bases). V was pared by 5 bases and J by 0 bases, with 13 bases between. The CDR3 consists of 16 residues. Germline V gene lookup returns CDR1 SGHTA and CDR2 FQGNSA. The DNA of the CDR3 is TGTGCCAGCAGCATACCGACAGGCGCGAACACCGGGGAGCTGTTTTTT. Protein sequence: CASSIPTGANTGELFF.

This clonotype was counted only a few times. The chain links TRBV2 to TRBJ1-6; D gene ambiguous. Trimming shortened V by 4 bases and J by 11 bases, and 15 bases separated the two germline ends. CDR1 is SNHLY, CDR2 FYNNEI, per germline. This CDR3 is 14 amino acids long. CDR3 region: CASSARASPPPLHF. DNA of the CDR3: TGTGCCAGCAGTGCGAGGGCATCCCCTCCACCCCTCCACTTT.